The 20 T cell receptor beta chains given below trace back to one sample, sequenced in a study of blood T cell repertoires in COVID-19. Libraries were prepared by immunoSEQ multiplex PCR; TCRdb keeps only in-frame clonotypes and omits some of them. In the table there are roughly 200,000 clones, 81% of which are singletons. Sequences were obtained from peripheral blood. These receptors all stem from a woman between 40 and 55 years old with COVID-19, enrolled during active disease.

This clone was detected only once. The chain recombines TRBV9 with TRBJ1-1; D remains ambiguous. The CDR3 covers 17 residues. In germline, CDR1 is SGDLS, CDR2 YYNGEE. Trimming shortened V by 0 bases and J by 1 base, and 16 bases separated the two germline ends. CDR3 loop: CASSVGAIWSPNTEAFF. The CDR3 DNA is TGTGCCAGCAGCGTAGGCGCTATCTGGAGTCCGAACACTGAAGCTTTCTTT.

This chain links TRBV25-1 with TRBJ2-5; 10 positions agree with TRBD1. The CDR3 sequence is 16 residues long. V was pared by 1 base and J by 7 bases, with 9 bases of the junction left unmatched. Germline assignment: CDR1 MGHDK and CDR2 SYGVNS. This CDR3 is CASSEFRDRGRGTQYF. DNA of the CDR3: TGTGCCAGCAGTGAATTCCGGGACAGGGGTCGGGGGACCCAGTACTTC.

The chain has TRBV19 and TRBJ2-3; 9 bases fit TRBD1. The CDR3 runs to 16 residues. CDR1 is LNHDA and CDR2 is SQIVND in the germline V gene (reference sequence). Trimming cost V 3 bases and J 2 bases; bases outside gene matches: 6. CDR3 bases: TGTGCCAGTAGTATGGGCTGGACAGGGGTCACAGATACGCAGTATTTT. This encodes CASSMGWTGVTDTQYF.

The chain recombines TRBV5-4 with TRBJ2-1; 8 bases line up with TRBD2. The germline V gene encodes CDR1 SGHNT and CDR2 YYREEE (reference sequence). Trimming at V came to 3 bases and at J to 6 bases, leaving 8 bases not matched to a gene. This CDR3 is built from 15 residues. The CDR3 loop reads CASSSGGTSSNEQFF. Written as DNA, the CDR3 is TGTGCCAGCAGCTCCGGGGGGACTAGTAGCAATGAGCAGTTCTTC.

The chain has TRBV5-1 and TRBJ2-7, with 8 bases aligning to TRBD2. The CDR3 has 16 residues. Losses at the gene ends were 4 bases for V and 0 bases for J; bases not matched to a gene: 9. Germline V lookup: CDR1 SGHRS, CDR2 YFSETQ. In DNA form, the CDR3 reads TGCGCCAGCAGCCTAACCTCGACTAGCGTCTCCTACGAGCAGTACTTC. This sequence encodes CASSLTSTSVSYEQYF.

This clone appeared many times. The genes are TRBV7-9 and TRBJ2-3, with D uncertain. The CDR3 has 14 residues. Germline CDR1 reads SEHNR; CDR2 reads FQNEAQ (reference sequence). Trimming removed 8 bases at V and 2 bases at J, with 14 bases between. The CDR3 protein is CASYSVGFTDTQYF. Here the CDR3 DNA reads TGTGCCAGCTACTCGGTGGGCTTCACAGATACGCAGTATTTT. Based on the CDR3 plus reference TRBV7-9 and TRBJ2-3, the full variable domain is DTGVSQNPRHKITKRGQNVTFRCDPISEHNRLYWYRQTLGQGPEFLTYFQNEAQLEKSRLLSDRFSAERPKGSFSTLEIQRTEQGDSAMYLCASYSVGFTDTQYFGPGTRLTVL.

The chain carries TRBV14 and TRBJ1-1; D gene unclear. Trimming removed 1 base at V and 0 bases at J, with 15 bases between. Per the germline V gene, CDR1 is SGHDN and CDR2 is FVKESK. The CDR3 sequence is 17 residues long. The CDR3 DNA reads TGTGCCAGCAGCCAAGGAGGCTGGTTAACTTTGAACACTGAAGCTTTCTTT. Protein product: CASSQGGWLTLNTEAFF.

This chain joins TRBV6-2 or TRBV6-3 and TRBJ2-2; 11 bases map to TRBD2. The V and J ends lost 2 bases and 6 bases, in that order; junction bases with no gene match: 8. This CDR3 is 17 amino acids long. Germline-derived CDR1 and CDR2 are MNHEY and SVGEGT. The CDR3 region is CASSYISVAGGPGELFF. The CDR3 nucleotides read TGTGCCAGCAGTTACATCTCTGTAGCGGGGGGGCCCGGGGAGCTGTTTTTT.

This chain links TRBV5-6 with TRBJ1-1; no firm D call. The CDR3 length is 13 residues. Germline CDR1 reads SGHDT; CDR2 reads YYEEEE. Trimming took 2 bases from V and 1 from J, leaving 6 bases between them. This CDR3 is CASSLRGNTEAFF. The DNA for the CDR3 is TGTGCCAGCAGCTTACGGGGGAACACTGAAGCTTTCTTT.

V gene TRBV28 combines with J gene TRBJ2-7, with 12 bases fitting TRBD1. V gave up 2 bases and J gave up 6 bases; unmatched junction bases: 11. CDR1 is MDHEN, CDR2 SYDVKM, per germline. The CDR3 spans 17 residues. CDR3 in DNA: TGTGCCAGCAGTTTAAGGCTGGGACAGGGGGCGGGCACCGAGCAGTACTTC. Protein: CASSLRLGQGAGTEQYF. Supplemented by reference TRBV28 and TRBJ2-7, the full variable domain reads DVKVTQSSRYLVKRTGEKVFLECVQDMDHENMFWYRQDPGLGLRLIYFSYDVKMKEKGDIPEGYSVSREKKERFSLILESASTNQTSMYLCASSLRLGQGAGTEQYFGPGTRLTVT.

The CDR3 region is CATLTGRNTGELFF. The CDR3 DNA reads TGTGCCACTCTGACAGGGCGTAACACCGGGGAGCTGTTTTTT. The chain combines TRBV24-1 with TRBJ2-2, with 7 positions matching TRBD1. Germline lookup yields CDR1 KGHDR and CDR2 SFDVKD. The trim removed 10 bases at V and 2 bases at J, leaving 6 bases unmatched. This CDR3 is built from 14 residues.

The rearrangement joins TRBV2 to TRBJ1-1, with D perhaps matching TRBD1 (5 bases). V was clipped by 6 bases and J by 7 bases, with 15 bases between them. The germline CDR1 and CDR2 sequences are SNHLY and FYNNEI. The CDR3 runs 13 residues. This CDR3 is CASRPSAGGEAFF. The CDR3 nucleotides read TGTGCCAGCAGGCCATCTGCGGGGGGTGAAGCTTTCTTT.

The table lists this clone with many counts. The genes are TRBV9 and TRBJ2-7; 15 positions agree with TRBD2. Germline V lookup: CDR1 SGDLS, CDR2 YYNGEE. This CDR3 has 17 residues. J gave up 7 bases and V 0 bases, and 8 bases lay outside the gene matches. The CDR3 loop reads CASSVGRTSGRAGEQYF. The DNA of the CDR3 is TGTGCCAGCAGCGTAGGTAGGACTAGCGGGAGGGCCGGGGAGCAGTACTTC.

The V call is TRBV25-1, the J call TRBJ2-1; 11 positions agree with TRBD2. The germline V gene has CDR1 MGHDK and CDR2 SYGVNS. V was pared by 6 bases and J by 6 bases, with 1 base of the junction left unmatched. The CDR3 sequence is 13 residues long. The CDR3, as DNA: TGTGCCAGCAGAGGGACTAGCGGCAATGAGCAGTTCTTC. It is translated as CASRGTSGNEQFF.

V and J are TRBV7-9 and TRBJ1-2; TRBD1 matches at 8 bases. Per the germline V gene, CDR1 is SEHNR and CDR2 is FQNEAQ (reference sequence). Trimming removed 1 base from V and 7 bases from J; junction bases left unmatched: 8. This CDR3 spans 15 amino acids. CDR3 residues: CASSLGRQGPGGYTF. The CDR3 DNA reads as TGTGCCAGCAGCTTAGGTCGACAGGGGCCAGGTGGCTACACCTTC.

This clone appeared a few times. J is TRBJ1-6 and V is TRBV3-1 (or the pseudogene TRBV3-2); no firm D call. This CDR3 region has 15 residues. Trimming pared 0 bases from V and 4 bases from J, leaving 7 bases between. Per germline, CDR1 LGHDT and CDR2 YNNKEL (reference sequence). The CDR3 sequence: CASSQDATYNSPLHF. The CDR3 DNA sequence: TGTGCCAGCAGCCAAGATGCCACATATAATTCACCCCTCCACTTT.

The genes are TRBV4-1 and TRBJ1-2; no clear D gene. This CDR3 comprises 14 residues. The germline CDR1 and CDR2 sequences are MGHRA and YSYEKL. The V and J ends lost 0 bases and 6 bases respectively, with 11 bases between them. The CDR3, as DNA: TGCGCCAGCAGCCAAGATGACTATAGTCATGGCTACACCTTC. It specifies CASSQDDYSHGYTF.

The chain combines TRBV18 with TRBJ1-1; the match to TRBD1 covers 8 bases. V was pared by 5 bases and J by 5 bases, with 13 bases of the junction left unmatched. This CDR3 is built from 16 residues. Germline CDR1 and CDR2: KGHSH and LQKENI. CDR3 in amino acids: CASSNKAGQGGTEAFF. Written as DNA, the CDR3 is TGTGCCAGCTCAAACAAAGCAGGACAGGGAGGTACTGAAGCTTTCTTT.

V gene TRBV7-2 combines with J gene TRBJ1-1, with TRBD1 as a possible D gene (5 bases). There are 13 residues in the CDR3. The V end lost 2 bases, the J end lost 7 bases, and 11 bases lay between the germline ends. The germline V gene encodes CDR1 SGHTA and CDR2 FQGNSA. This CDR3 reads CASSLTGGYEAFF. In DNA, the CDR3 is TGTGCCAGCAGCTTAACCGGGGGTTATGAAGCTTTCTTT.

The chain is built from TRBV7-9 and TRBJ1-2; TRBD1 aligns across 10 bases. CDR1 is SEHNR and CDR2 is FQNEAQ in the germline V gene (reference sequence). The CDR3 runs 18 residues. V gave up 4 bases and J gave up 3 bases; unmatched junction bases: 14. Here the CDR3 DNA reads TGTGCCAGCAGCTATTGGCCCCCCGACAGGGGGCCGGACTATGGCTACACCTTC. Its translation: CASSYWPPDRGPDYGYTF.